What follows are 30 T cell receptor beta chains derived from one specimen sequenced in a study of graft-versus-host responses after intestinal transplantation. Here immunoSEQ multiplex PCR was the method, and the copy in TCRdb shows in-frame clones only, minus some. The table shows about 86,000 clones, with roughly 80% occurring only once. For these receptors, no antigen is known. The sequencing used unstimulated CD8+ T cells sorted from spleen or lymph node cells, collected before intestinal transplant. The receptors here all came from a human donor who received an intestinal transplant.

The V and J genes are TRBV5-4 and TRBJ1-4, with D unresolved. CDR1 and CDR2 from the germline V gene are SGHNT and YYREEE (reference sequence). V was pared by 0 bases and J by 8 bases, with 14 bases between. CDR3 size: 15 residues. In DNA form, the CDR3 reads TGTGCCAGCAGCTTGGCTCCAGAGGGTGGGGAAAAACTGTTTTTT. Translating it yields CASSLAPEGGEKLFF.

The chain has TRBV6-1 and TRBJ2-3; no clear D gene. Germline values: CDR1 MNHNS, CDR2 SASEGT. V dropped 5 bases and J dropped 2 bases, with 14 bases sitting between them. This CDR3 has 15 residues. The CDR3 sequence: CASSSLNLPTDTQYF. In DNA, the CDR3 is TGTGCCAGCAGTTCGTTAAACCTCCCCACAGATACGCAGTATTTT.

This clone was counted a few times. The gene calls are TRBV2 and TRBJ2-5, with D tentatively TRBD1 (5 bases). The CDR3 has 15 amino acids. Deletions cut 8 bases from V and 2 bases from J, with 18 bases between. From germline, CDR1 is SNHLY and CDR2 FYNNEI. CDR3 in DNA: TGTGCCAGCCACCTCAGTAGGGGTTTACAAGAGACCCAGTACTTC. Translated: CASHLSRGLQETQYF. Drawing the rest from reference TRBV2 and TRBJ2-5, the complete variable domain is EPEVTQTPSHQVTQMGQEVILRCVPISNHLYFYWYRQILGQKVEFLVSFYNNEISEKSEIFDDQFSVERPDGSNFTLKIRSTKLEDSAMYFCASHLSRGLQETQYFGPGTRLLVL.

This clone appeared once. This chain links TRBV9 with TRBJ1-3, with 7 bases that match TRBD1. Unmatched junction bases numbered 4, after V lost 0 bases and J lost 1 base. Germline CDR1 reads SGDLS; CDR2 reads YYNGEE. The CDR3 contains 16 residues. The DNA for the CDR3 is TGTGCCAGCAGCGTAGACAGGGGATGGTCTGGAAACACCATATATTTT. The encoded protein is CASSVDRGWSGNTIYF.

The chain joins TRBV28 to TRBJ1-6; tentative D call: TRBD1 (5 bases). The CDR3 contains 14 residues. The V end was cut by 7 bases, the J end by 6 bases, with 13 bases between. CDR1 is MDHEN, CDR2 SYDVKM, per germline. Here the CDR3 reads CASTAPGPNSPLHF. The CDR3 bases are TGTGCCAGCACCGCTCCGGGGCCTAATTCACCCCTCCACTTT. The whole variable domain, remainder taken from reference TRBV28 and TRBJ1-6, is DVKVTQSSRYLVKRTGEKVFLECVQDMDHENMFWYRQDPGLGLRLIYFSYDVKMKEKGDIPEGYSVSREKKERFSLILESASTNQTSMYLCASTAPGPNSPLHFGNGTRLTVT.

Here the CDR3 reads CASSLSGTGAYGYTF. Written as DNA, the CDR3 is TGCGCCAGCAGCCTTTCCGGGACAGGGGCCTATGGCTACACCTTC. The chain uses TRBV4-1 and TRBJ1-2, with 10 bases lining up with TRBD1. The CDR3 totals 15 residues. The junction had 6 bases not matched to a gene; V was cut back by 4 bases and J by 4 bases. Germline CDR1 and CDR2: MGHRA and YSYEKL.

The chain employs TRBV6-5 and TRBJ2-1, with D possibly TRBD2 on 6 matching bases. Looked up from germline, CDR1 is MNHEY and CDR2 is SVGAGI. V lost 4 bases and J 0 bases, leaving 10 bases between the germline ends. The CDR3 consists of 15 residues. The CDR3: CASSSDGSSYNEQFF. DNA for the CDR3: TGTGCCAGCAGTTCGGACGGGAGCTCCTACAATGAGCAGTTCTTC.

This clone came up once. The chain combines TRBV7-6 with TRBJ2-7; 7 nucleotides line up with TRBD1. The junction had 10 bases not matched to a gene; V was cut back by 3 bases and J by 5 bases. The CDR3 loop spans 15 amino acids. The V gene's germline CDR1 is SGHVS and CDR2 FNYEAQ. In nucleotides, the CDR3 is TGTGCCAGCAGCTTGACAGGGAGTGAGTTCGACGAGCAGTACTTC. Translated, it gives CASSLTGSEFDEQYF.

For the CDR3, the DNA is TGCGCCAGCAGCTTGTTCGAAGGAAATGAGCAGTTCTTC. Its translation is CASSLFEGNEQFF. This chain joins TRBV5-1 and TRBJ2-1; no definite D call. V lost 1 base and J 7 bases, leaving 9 bases between the germline ends. Germline-derived CDR1 and CDR2 are SGHRS and YFSETQ. This CDR3 is 13 amino acids long.

The rearrangement joins TRBV27 to TRBJ1-4; tentative D call: TRBD1 (6 bases). Trimming took off 3 bases at V and 7 bases at J, with 9 bases between the two ends. This CDR3 comprises 13 residues. Germline values: CDR1 MNHEY, CDR2 SMNVEV (reference sequence). DNA for the CDR3: TGTGCCAGCAGTTTGGGGGGCTTTGAAAAACTGTTTTTT. Amino acids: CASSLGGFEKLFF.

The chain couples TRBV5-1 to TRBJ1-4; tentative D call: TRBD1 (6 bases). Per germline, CDR1 SGHRS and CDR2 YFSETQ. V was shortened by 3 bases and J by 2 bases, with 8 bases between the two germline ends. There are 14 residues in the CDR3. The CDR3 sequence: CASSSGVTNEKLFF. The CDR3 DNA is TGCGCCAGCAGCTCAGGGGTGACTAATGAAAAACTGTTTTTT.

The chain links TRBV6-5 to TRBJ2-7; no clear D. The V gene lost 3 bases and the J gene lost 0 bases, with 9 bases spanning the gap. Germline V CDR1 and CDR2: MNHEY, SVGAGI. The CDR3 spans 14 residues. This chain's CDR3 is CASSYGIFSYEQYF. Written as DNA, the CDR3 is TGTGCCAGCAGTTATGGGATATTCTCCTACGAGCAGTACTTC.

The chain has TRBV5-1 and TRBJ1-5; no reliable D call. The CDR3 consists of 13 residues. V was cut by 0 bases and J by 7 bases, with 8 bases left in between. Germline V gives CDR1 SGHRS, CDR2 YFSETQ. CDR3 nucleotide sequence: TGCGCCAGCAGCTTGGTAGGGCTCCAGCCCCAGCATTTT. This sequence encodes CASSLVGLQPQHF. The entire variable domain, with the rest obtained from reference TRBV5-1 and TRBJ1-5, is as follows: KAGVTQTPRYLIKTRGQQVTLSCSPISGHRSVSWYQQTPGQGLQFLFEYFSETQRNKGNFPGRFSGRQFSNSRSEMNVSTLELGDSALYLCASSLVGLQPQHFGDGTRLSIL.

The genes are TRBV6-5 and TRBJ2-7; 8 bases align to TRBD1. With V trimmed by 2 bases and J by 3 bases, 9 bases remained unmatched. The CDR3 runs 16 residues. Germline V lookup: CDR1 MNHEY, CDR2 SVGAGI. In DNA, the CDR3 is TGTGCCAGCAGTTACGCCGGGACAGGACTCTTCTACGAGCAGTACTTC. As protein: CASSYAGTGLFYEQYF.

The sample holds one count of this clone. The rearrangement links TRBV19 to TRBJ1-4, with a tentative D call TRBD1 (6 bases). Germline CDR1 is LNHDA and CDR2 is SQIVND (reference sequence). CDR3 length: 14 amino acids. The V gene lost 9 bases and the J gene lost 0 bases, with 11 bases spanning the gap. CDR3 nucleotide sequence: TGTGCCAGCCATCGACAGGCAACTAATGAAAAACTGTTTTTT. It specifies CASHRQATNEKLFF.

The J gene is TRBJ1-1, the V gene TRBV28; 7 bases match TRBD1. CDR3 length: 14 residues. With V trimmed by 5 bases and J by 6 bases, 9 bases remained unmatched. CDR1 is MDHEN, CDR2 SYDVKM, per germline. Written as DNA, the CDR3 is TGTGCCAGCAGTCTCGGACAGGCGACCGCTGAAGCTTTCTTT. This translates into CASSLGQATAEAFF. Using reference TRBV28 and TRBJ1-1 for the parts outside the CDR3, the full variable domain is DVKVTQSSRYLVKRTGEKVFLECVQDMDHENMFWYRQDPGLGLRLIYFSYDVKMKEKGDIPEGYSVSREKKERFSLILESASTNQTSMYLCASSLGQATAEAFFGQGTRLTVV.

A few counts support this clone. This likely traces to a read error, being one base from a far larger clone. Other DNA sequences in the same sample also yield this CDR3. The chain combines TRBV30 with TRBJ1-1; 7 nucleotides match TRBD1. This CDR3 is built from 12 residues. CDR1 is GTSNPN, CDR2 SVGIG, per germline (reference sequence). This CDR3 is CAFDRDMSQAFF. CDR3 nucleotide sequence: TGTGCATTTGACAGGGATATGTCGCAAGCTTTCTTT.

The chain is built from TRBV7-3 and TRBJ2-1; D gene unclear. The V end was cut by 5 bases, the J end by 7 bases, with 12 bases between. This CDR3 region has 13 residues. CDR1 and CDR2 (germline): SGHTA, FQGTGA. CDR3 nucleotide sequence: TGTGCCAGCAGCCCGCCCAACGTGAATGAGCAGTTCTTC. Translating gives CASSPPNVNEQFF.

This clone was detected only once. The chain recombines TRBV7-9 with TRBJ2-7; D uncertain. Germline V gene data show CDR1 as SEHNR and CDR2 as FQNEAQ (reference sequence). The CDR3 loop spans 14 amino acids. The ends were cut back, 1 base at V and 0 bases at J, with 7 bases in the middle. The CDR3: CASSLVGLSYEQYF. Written as DNA, the CDR3 is TGTGCCAGCAGCTTAGTTGGGCTCTCCTACGAGCAGTACTTC.

This rearrangement joins TRBV9 to TRBJ2-3; 9 positions match TRBD2. Germline V gene lookup returns CDR1 SGDLS and CDR2 YYNGEE. After removal of 4 bases from V and 1 base from J, the junction contained 7 bases not matched to a gene. The length of the CDR3 is 16 residues. The CDR3 DNA reads as TGTGCCAGCAGCTCAGAGGGCGGGGGGGGCACAGATACGCAGTATTTT. Translated, it gives CASSSEGGGGTDTQYF.

This clone has more than one count but fewer than ten. J is TRBJ2-1 and V is TRBV6-5; possible D gene TRBD1, 6 bases. Germline V gene sequence: CDR1 MNHEY, CDR2 SVGAGI. This CDR3 comprises 14 residues. Deletions cut 5 bases from V and 0 bases from J, with 8 bases between. The CDR3 DNA follows: TGTGCCAGCAGTGTGACAGGCTCCTACAATGAGCAGTTCTTC. Translating it yields CASSVTGSYNEQFF.

This chain uses TRBV7-9 with TRBJ1-2; D might be TRBD1 (5 bases). Germline V gives CDR1 SEHNR, CDR2 FQNEAQ (reference sequence). This CDR3 is built from 14 residues. V was shortened by 1 base and J by 3 bases, with 9 bases between the two germline ends. Here the CDR3 DNA reads TGTGCCAGCAGCTTAGGTCAGGGACACTATGGCTACACCTTC. Translating gives CASSLGQGHYGYTF.

In nucleotides, the CDR3 is TGTGCCAGCAGCTTGATCGGGGCGATAGCCTTGACAGATACGCAGTATTTT. Its protein is CASSLIGAIALTDTQYF. The V and J genes are TRBV5-4 and TRBJ2-3; D may be TRBD1 or TRBD2 (5 bases each). Looked up from germline, CDR1 is SGHNT and CDR2 is YYREEE (reference sequence). The CDR3 contains 17 residues. V was shortened by 1 base and J by 3 bases, with 18 bases between the two germline ends.

A few counts support this clone. This sequence joins TRBV7-9 and TRBJ2-7; D assignment may be TRBD1 or TRBD2 (5 bases each). The CDR3 has 18 amino acids. CDR1 SEHNR and CDR2 FQNEAQ come from the germline V gene (reference sequence). V lost 2 bases to trimming and J lost 4 bases, with 24 bases between them. CDR3 sequence: CASSLSSGGGFGPYEQYF. The DNA for the CDR3 is TGTGCCAGCAGCTTATCTTCGGGTGGGGGTTTTGGTCCGTACGAGCAGTACTTC.

The chain uses TRBV6-5 and TRBJ2-1; D gene unclear. Germline-derived CDR1 and CDR2 are MNHEY and SVGAGI. The CDR3 is 15 residues long. V was cut by 0 bases and J by 0 bases, with 6 bases left in between. The CDR3 reads CASSYSAASYNEQFF. Written as DNA, the CDR3 is TGTGCCAGCAGTTACTCGGCGGCCTCCTACAATGAGCAGTTCTTC.

The chain uses TRBV5-3 and TRBJ1-1, with D tentatively TRBD1 (5 bases). TRBV5-3 is marked as an open reading frame, function uncertain. The CDR3 loop spans 12 amino acids. The ends were cut back, 5 bases at V and 1 base at J, with 6 bases in the middle. CDR3 coding DNA: TGTGCCAGAAGTGGGGGGAACACTGAAGCTTTCTTT. Translated: CARSGGNTEAFF.

The V and J genes are TRBV7-3 and TRBJ1-2; the D gene is possibly TRBD1 (6 bases). Between the trimmed V and J ends, which lost 6 bases and 8 bases, there was a span of 22 bases. The CDR3 consists of 15 residues. Germline CDR1 reads SGHTA; CDR2 reads FQGTGA. CDR3 in DNA: TGTGCCAGCAGGTTTCTAGCCGGGACAAGCGAAGGCTACACCTTC. It codes for CASRFLAGTSEGYTF.

This chain links TRBV6-4 with TRBJ2-1, with D tentatively TRBD2 (5 bases). Germline CDR1 MRHNA, CDR2 SNTAGT. The CDR3 length is 12 residues. V was shortened by 2 bases and J by 6 bases, with 5 bases between the two germline ends. CDR3 nucleotide sequence: TGTGCCAGCAGTGACGGACTCAATGAGCAGTTCTTC. Translation: CASSDGLNEQFF.

This clone was seen just once. V usage is TRBV9 and J usage is TRBJ2-3; D possibly uses TRBD1 or TRBD2 (5 bases each). The germline CDR1 and CDR2 sequences are SGDLS and YYNGEE. V was clipped by 2 bases and J by 4 bases, with 14 bases between them. This CDR3 comprises 15 residues. The CDR3 region is CASSVTGTGSDTQYF. In DNA form, the CDR3 reads TGTGCCAGCAGCGTTACCGGGACGGGGTCAGATACGCAGTATTTT.

The chain employs TRBV7-6 and TRBJ2-1; 14 nucleotides agree with TRBD2. V trimming: 4 bases; J trimming: 7 bases; junction bases outside the gene matches: 3. This CDR3 spans 15 amino acids. The germline CDR1 and CDR2 sequences are SGHVS and FNYEAQ. The CDR3 loop reads CASSWGLAGENEQFF. In DNA, the CDR3 is TGTGCCAGCAGCTGGGGACTAGCGGGAGAGAATGAGCAGTTCTTC.